The 18 T cell receptor beta chains presented below share a single source sample, sequenced in a study of blood T cell repertoires in COVID-19. TCRdb's table, derived via immunoSEQ multiplex PCR, lists solely in-frame clones and lacks some. The sample lists about 250,000 clones, 85% to 95% occurring once. Sequenced input: peripheral blood. The receptor source for this set is a man younger than 45 with COVID-19, enrolled during active disease.

The chain carries TRBV29-1 and TRBJ2-7; TRBD1 might be the D (5 bases). In germline, CDR1 is SQVTM, CDR2 ANQGSEA. V lost 7 bases to trimming and J lost 2 bases, with 24 bases between them. The CDR3 extends over 16 amino acids. The CDR3 DNA reads TGCAGCGCCGAAGGGTGGGAAGGACAAGGCCCCTACGAGCAGTACTTC. Translated, it gives CSAEGWEGQGPYEQYF.

The V call is TRBV4-1, the J call TRBJ1-2, with 10 bases lining up with TRBD1. J lost 8 bases, V lost 2 bases, and 8 bases had no gene match. Germline V CDR1 and CDR2: MGHRA, YSYEKL. The CDR3 is 15 amino acids. CDR3 bases: TGCGCCAGCAGCCAACCCGCGACAGGGGGCGAGGGCTACACCTTC. Amino acid sequence: CASSQPATGGEGYTF.

CDR3 DNA sequence: TGTGCCAGCAGCGCTGGCCTAGCGGGGCTACAAGAGACCCAGTACTTC. It yields the protein CASSAGLAGLQETQYF. The chain has TRBV9 and TRBJ2-5; 9 bases fit TRBD2. Germline trimming cut 3 bases from V and 2 bases from J; bases unmatched to any gene: 8. Germline V gene lookup returns CDR1 SGDLS and CDR2 YYNGEE. This CDR3 comprises 16 residues.

CDR3 protein: CASSMRAPSYEQYF. CDR3 DNA: TGTGCCAGTAGTATGCGGGCCCCTTCCTACGAGCAGTACTTC. The V and J genes are TRBV19 and TRBJ2-7; D perhaps matches TRBD2 (5 bases). This CDR3 has 14 residues. Germline lookup yields CDR1 LNHDA and CDR2 SQIVND (reference sequence). Trimming removed 3 bases at V and 1 base at J, with 10 bases between. The full variable domain, rest sourced from reference TRBV19 and TRBJ2-7, is DGGITQSPKYLFRKEGQNVTLSCEQNLNHDAMYWYRQDPGQGLRLIYYSQIVNDFQKGDIAEGYSVSREKKESFPLTVTSAQKNPTAFYLCASSMRAPSYEQYFGPGTRLTVT.

The chain employs TRBV6-5 and TRBJ1-4; 8 positions agree with TRBD1. The CDR3 runs 14 residues. The germline V gene has CDR1 MNHEY and CDR2 SVGAGI. V trimming: 6 bases; J trimming: 2 bases; junction bases outside the gene matches: 2. CDR3 nucleotides: TGTGCCAGCAGATGGACAGGGACTAATGAAAAACTGTTTTTT. Amino acids: CASRWTGTNEKLFF.

V gene TRBV6-6 combines with J gene TRBJ2-6; D unclear. The ends were cut back, 8 bases at V and 3 bases at J, with 20 bases in the middle. CDR3 size: 17 residues. The germline V gene encodes CDR1 MNHNY and CDR2 SVGAGI (reference sequence). CDR3 DNA: TGTGCCAGCCGTCTTCACTCTAAGAGCGATGGGGCCAACGTCCTGACTTTC. Translation: CASRLHSKSDGANVLTF.

This clone turned up a few times. The chain has TRBV28 and TRBJ1-5; a possible D gene is TRBD1 (5 bases). The V end lost 6 bases, the J end lost 0 bases, and 18 bases lay between the germline ends. Germline V lookup: CDR1 MDHEN, CDR2 SYDVKM. The CDR3 length is 17 residues. The CDR3 loop is CASRPQRGDYSNQPQHF. The CDR3 coding sequence is TGTGCCAGCAGACCCCAACGGGGGGATTATAGCAATCAGCCCCAGCATTTT.

This clone showed up just once. The rearrangement uses TRBV10-2 and TRBJ2-7; possible D gene TRBD2, 5 bases. From germline, CDR1 is WSHSY and CDR2 SAAADI. V lost 3 bases and J 4 bases, leaving 13 bases between the germline ends. The CDR3 is made up of 14 amino acids. DNA of the CDR3: TGCGCCAGCAGTGATCGGGAAACCGATTACGAGCAGTACTTC. This encodes CASSDRETDYEQYF.

With regard to this clone: Other DNA sequences in the same sample also yield this CDR3. The V and J genes are TRBV9 and TRBJ2-1, with 11 bases aligning to TRBD2. Germline CDR1 SGDLS, CDR2 YYNGEE. The V segment lost 2 bases and the J segment 3 bases; nucleotides outside the gene matches: 1. The CDR3 is 15 residues long. The DNA of the CDR3 is TGTGCCAGCAGCGTTAGCGGGGGGGACTACAATGAGCAGTTCTTC. It encodes CASSVSGGDYNEQFF.

The V call is TRBV7-9, the J call TRBJ1-1; no clear D. This CDR3 region has 14 residues. Trimming removed 1 base from V and 1 base from J, with 7 bases in between. The germline gives CDR1 SEHNR, CDR2 FQNEAQ (reference sequence). The DNA for the CDR3 is TGTGCCAGCAGCTTAGATACAGCGAACACTGAAGCTTTCTTT. This gives the protein CASSLDTANTEAFF.

V usage is TRBV5-4 and J usage is TRBJ1-1, with a tentative D call TRBD1 (6 bases). Germline V lookup: CDR1 SGHNT, CDR2 YYREEE (reference sequence). The CDR3 length is 14 residues. V lost 3 bases and J 1 base, leaving 10 bases between the germline ends. CDR3 in amino acids: CASSWAGANTEAFF. CDR3 nucleotides: TGTGCCAGCAGCTGGGCAGGGGCGAACACTGAAGCTTTCTTT.

The chain couples TRBV21-1 to TRBJ2-1; the table calls TRBD1, which could not be checked here. TRBV21-1 is a listed pseudogene. CDR3 length: 13 residues. The CDR3: CASSKAQGNEQFF. The CDR3 nucleotides read TGTGCCAGCAGCAAAGCTCAGGGGAATGAGCAGTTCTTC.

A note on this clone: Germline is not matched at one junction end, which may reflect a read error. This sequence joins TRBV3-1 (or the pseudogene TRBV3-2) and TRBJ2-7; possibly TRBD1 for D (5 bases). The CDR3 spans 13 residues. The V gene's germline CDR1 is LGHDT and CDR2 YNNKEL (reference sequence). The CDR3 loop reads CASSLDLTASQHF. The CDR3 coding sequence is TGTGCCAGCAGCCTGGACCTGACAGCATCACAACACTTC.

On this clone: The same CDR3 arises from other DNA sequences in this sample as well. The chain uses TRBV5-1 and TRBJ1-1, with 9 bases identical to TRBD1. Germline trimming cut 4 bases from V and 3 bases from J; bases unmatched to any gene: 7. This CDR3 has 15 amino acids. The germline gives CDR1 SGHRS, CDR2 YFSETQ. The CDR3 loop reads CASSPQGAGDTEAFF. DNA for the CDR3: TGCGCCAGCAGCCCACAGGGGGCCGGGGACACTGAAGCTTTCTTT.

This clone was counted a single time. This chain joins TRBV7-9 and TRBJ2-1, with 8 bases matching TRBD2. CDR1 is SEHNR, CDR2 FQNEAQ, per germline (reference sequence). The trim removed 4 bases at V and 7 bases at J, leaving 12 bases unmatched. The CDR3 is 16 amino acids. Here the CDR3 reads CASSSRAGGQFNEQFF. The CDR3 bases are TGTGCCAGCAGCTCACGTGCGGGGGGCCAGTTTAATGAGCAGTTCTTC.

The V gene is TRBV3-1 (or the pseudogene TRBV3-2), the J gene TRBJ2-3; D not resolved. The CDR3 spans 17 residues. The germline gives CDR1 LGHDT, CDR2 YNNKEL (reference sequence). Trimming left V 1 base short and J 1 base short, with 15 bases between. This CDR3 is CASSQVSRIGGTDTQYF. CDR3 sequence (DNA): TGTGCCAGCAGCCAAGTTTCTAGAATTGGCGGCACAGATACGCAGTATTTT.

The chain couples TRBV11-2 to TRBJ1-1; a weak D match, TRBD1 (5 bases). V was clipped by 0 bases and J by 0 bases, with 8 bases between them. The CDR3 covers 15 residues. Germline V gene sequence: CDR1 SGHAT, CDR2 FQNNGV. The CDR3 loop is CASSLDRRVNTEAFF. Here the CDR3 DNA reads TGTGCCAGCAGCTTAGATCGCAGGGTGAACACTGAAGCTTTCTTT. Looking up the rest from reference TRBV11-2 and TRBJ1-1 gives the full variable domain: EAGVAQSPRYKIIEKRQSVAFWCNPISGHATLYWYQQILGQGPKLLIQFQNNGVVDDSQLPKDRFSAERLKGVDSTLKIQPAKLEDSAVYLCASSLDRRVNTEAFFGQGTRLTVV.

The chain couples TRBV7-2 to TRBJ1-6; TRBD1 matches 7 bases. Germline lookup yields CDR1 SGHTA and CDR2 FQGNSA. Germline trimming cut 4 bases from V and 6 bases from J; bases unmatched to any gene: 6. The length of the CDR3 is 15 residues. CDR3 coding DNA: TGTGCCAGCAGCTCCGCGGACAGGAGTAATTCACCCCTCCACTTT. This encodes CASSSADRSNSPLHF. The variable domain in full, with the rest retrieved from reference TRBV7-2 and TRBJ1-6, is GAGVSQSPSNKVTEKGKDVELRCDPISGHTALYWYRQSLGQGLEFLIYFQGNSAPDKSGLPSDRFSAERTGGSVSTLTIQRTQQEDSAVYLCASSSADRSNSPLHFGNGTRLTVT.